This T cell receptor (beta chain) was identified during a study of radiotherapy plus CTLA-4 blockade in lung cancer (dated by TCRdb to 2017 to 2018). Regarding the complete study: Among the enrolled patients, roughly 17% had an objective response, and about 31% reached disease control. The full study reports these points: After treatment with radiotherapy and ipilimumab, TCR clones that originated in tumors expanded in peripheral blood. The strongest predictors of response, as reported, were early dynamic changes in blood T cell clones along with a rise in serum interferon-beta after radiation.

Concerning this clone: Its antigen remains undetermined. It has no much larger one-base neighbor in the sample; base qualities were not kept.

Sequences SGDLS (CDR1) and YYNGEE (CDR2) are obtained from the germline V gene. The CDR3 contains 17 residues, cysteine and phenylalanine counted. The kept DNA is CDR3 alone, 51 bases in frame from the first base. After removal of 2 bases from V and 5 bases from J, the junction retains 9 bases not matched to a gene. The library was generated by the immunoSEQ multiplex PCR assay. Entries here come from immuneACCESS through TCRdb and include only in-frame sequences with V and J called. Some clones fail to appear in such tables; in the studies checked, an unresolved V gene covers under half of the shortfall, and the cause of the remainder is unknown. Across this sample there are 90,000 or so clones, with around 86% seen only once. The ten most abundant clones make up around 0.76% of the sample. The study evaluated CTLA-4 blockade (ipilimumab) given together with focal radiation therapy in patients who had chemo-refractory metastatic non-small-cell lung cancer.

The V gene is TRBV9 and the J gene is TRBJ2-3, with 12 junctional bases fitting TRBD2. The source material was peripheral blood, sampled from a patient treated with radiotherapy plus ipilimumab. The TCR was taken from a human donor with non-small cell lung cancer who had stable disease on radiotherapy plus ipilimumab. CDR3 reads: CASSVGLAGGLGDTQYF. The nucleotide sequence reads as follows: TGTGCCAGCAGCGTGGGCCTAGCGGGAGGGCTAGGAGATACGCAGTATTTT.